One and the same sample provided the 15 T cell receptor beta chains below, sequenced in a study of T-cell memory formation after mild COVID-19 (dated by TCRdb to the early 2020s). Library construction relied on 5' RACE. Sequenced on an Illumina NovaSeq 6000. TCRdb's own reprocessing of the public reads used fastp at Q25 and MiXCR and kept productive beta chains. Entries are consolidated by CDR3 protein sequence, retaining the most common genes and DNA. Here the sample has roughly 450,000 distinct CDR3 sequences; roughly 18% occur a single time. The leading ten clones occupy about 22% of the sample. Sequenced material: PBMCs or a T cell subset sorted from them (not recorded which). These receptors came from a man aged 18 to 29 who had mild COVID-19 (a few samples of this study predate the infection). The sample titles of this study are shuffled in the database, so cell type and time point are left out; the donor was told from shared clones.

The gene calls are TRBV19 and TRBJ1-2; the D is unclear. The germline V gene encodes CDR1 LNHDA and CDR2 SQIVND (reference sequence). Deletions cut 6 bases from V and 4 bases from J, with 18 bases between. The CDR3 loop spans 15 amino acids. The CDR3 sequence is CASSAQHDGLYGYTF. CDR3 sequence (DNA): TGTGCCAGTAGCGCTCAACACGACGGCCTCTATGGCTACACCTTC.

J is TRBJ2-2 and V is TRBV12-3 or TRBV12-4, with 8 bases that match TRBD2. This CDR3 has 15 amino acids. V gave up 5 bases and J gave up 3 bases; unmatched junction bases: 5. The CDR3 reads CASSRRGGDTGELFF. The DNA of the CDR3 is TGTGCCAGCAGTCGACGGGGGGGCGACACCGGGGAGCTGTTTTTT.

This clonotype was observed a few times. The chain combines TRBV5-1 with TRBJ1-2; no reliable D call. The germline gives CDR1 SGHRS, CDR2 YFSETQ. The V and J ends lost 0 bases and 8 bases respectively, with 11 bases between them. The CDR3 covers 13 residues. The CDR3 protein is CASSLAGFGGYTF. CDR3 in DNA: TGCGCCAGCAGCTTGGCGGGGTTCGGCGGCTACACCTTC.

This clonotype has more than one count but fewer than ten. The chain links TRBV5-1 to TRBJ1-5; TRBD1 matches 8 bases. The germline V gene has CDR1 SGHRS and CDR2 YFSETQ. With 7 bases clipped from V and 3 bases from J, the junction kept 3 bases outside the gene matches. CDR3 length: 13 amino acids. For the CDR3, the DNA is TGCGCCAGCGGGACAGGTCCCAATCAGCCCCAGCATTTT. Its translation is CASGTGPNQPQHF.

The J gene is TRBJ1-5, the V gene TRBV7-2; D is perhaps TRBD1 (5 bases). The CDR3 sequence is 14 residues long. The germline V gene encodes CDR1 SGHTA and CDR2 FQGNSA. The germline V and J ends were trimmed by 4 bases and 7 bases, with 14 bases remaining between them. The CDR3 loop reads CASSSGVGDQPQHF. CDR3 nucleotides: TGTGCCAGCAGCTCGGGGGTGGGGGACCAGCCCCAGCATTTT.

This clonotype has more than one count but fewer than ten. The rearrangement links TRBV15 to TRBJ2-3; 9 bases align to TRBD2. The CDR3 totals 16 residues. Germline CDR1 reads LNHNV; CDR2 reads YYDKDF (reference sequence). V shed 3 bases and J 4 bases; nucleotides not matched to a gene: 8. CDR3 protein: CATSSGKRGVADTQYF. Here the CDR3 DNA reads TGTGCCACCAGCAGCGGAAAGCGGGGGGTGGCAGATACGCAGTATTTT. The complete variable domain, with remaining parts taken from reference TRBV15 and TRBJ2-3, reads DAMVIQNPRYQVTQFGKPVTLSCSQTLNHNVMYWYQQKSSQAPKLLFHYYDKDFNNEADTPDNFQSRRPNTSFCFLDIRSPGLGDTAMYLCATSSGKRGVADTQYFGPGTRLTVL.

The V and J genes are TRBV4-1 and TRBJ2-2, with TRBD2 matching over 8 bases. Germline V gene sequence: CDR1 MGHRA, CDR2 YSYEKL. There are 15 residues in the CDR3. Trimming took 4 bases from V and 5 from J; bases not matched to a gene: 6. The CDR3 DNA follows: TGCGCCAGCAGCCCTCGGACTAGCTTTACCGGGGAGCTGTTTTTT. As protein: CASSPRTSFTGELFF.

This clonotype was recorded a few times. CDR3 loop: CASSLGPGAETQYF. DNA for the CDR3: TGTGCCAGCAGCCTAGGGCCGGGCGCGGAGACCCAGTACTTC. J is TRBJ2-5 and V is TRBV7-6; the D is unclear. Germline V gene data show CDR1 as SGHVS and CDR2 as FNYEAQ. This CDR3 comprises 14 residues. V was trimmed by 5 bases and J by 5 bases, leaving 15 bases between them.

The V call is TRBV27, the J call TRBJ1-2; TRBD1 agrees at 12 bases. Losses at the gene ends were 1 base for V and 7 bases for J; bases not matched to a gene: 4. From germline, CDR1 is MNHEY and CDR2 SMNVEV (reference sequence). This CDR3 comprises 15 residues. The CDR3 sequence is CASSLLGTGGAGYTF. The CDR3 nucleotides are TGTGCCAGCAGTTTATTAGGGACAGGGGGCGCTGGCTACACCTTC.

The rearrangement joins TRBV12-5 to TRBJ2-3; D unresolved. Trimming removed 1 base from V and 4 bases from J, with 9 bases in between. CDR3 length equals 14 residues. Germline CDR1 and CDR2: LGHNT and FRNRAP. DNA for the CDR3: TGTGCTAGTGGTTTGGGGGCCCCGGCAGATACGCAGTATTTT. Amino acid sequence: CASGLGAPADTQYF.

The V call is TRBV30, the J call TRBJ1-2; no clear D gene. Deletions cut 1 base from V and 13 bases from J, with 16 bases between. CDR1 and CDR2 (germline): GTSNPN, SVGIG (reference sequence). There are 12 residues in the CDR3. Written as DNA, the CDR3 is TGTGCCTGGAGTGCCAACTATATCAAGGGCACCTTC. It yields the protein CAWSANYIKGTF. The whole variable domain, filled in from reference TRBV30 and TRBJ1-2, reads SQTIHQWPATLVQPVGSPLSLECTVEGTSNPNLYWYRQAAGRGLQLLFYSVGIGQISSEVPQNLSASRPQDRQFILSSKKLLLSDSGFYLCAWSANYIKGTFGSGTRLTVV.

Only a few counts were recorded for this clonotype. The chain is built from TRBV6-2 or TRBV6-3 and TRBJ1-1; the D is unclear. CDR3 size: 13 residues. The germline V gene encodes CDR1 MNHEY and CDR2 SVGEGT. Trimming shortened V by 4 bases and J by 4 bases, and 10 bases separated the two germline ends. CDR3 DNA sequence: TGTGCCAGCAGTTTTCAGGATGGCACTGAAGCTTTCTTT. This translates into CASSFQDGTEAFF.

The chain couples TRBV4-1 to TRBJ1-4; D perhaps matches TRBD1 (6 bases). With 4 bases removed from V and 2 bases from J, the gap between germline ends came to 20 bases. This CDR3 region has 18 residues. Germline V gene sequence: CDR1 MGHRA, CDR2 YSYEKL. The DNA for the CDR3 is TGCGCCAGCAGCCGATGGGGGCCGATCGAGGCGACTAATGAAAAACTGTTTTTT. Protein product: CASSRWGPIEATNEKLFF.

To note about this clonotype: At one end the junction does not follow the germline gene, possibly because of a read error. The chain has TRBV5-1 and TRBJ2-2; perhaps D is TRBD1 or TRBD2 (5 bases each). Germline V CDR1 and CDR2: SGHRS, YFSETQ. The CDR3 extends over 12 amino acids. The CDR3 DNA follows: TGCGACAGCACAGGACTCGCAGGGGAGCTGTTTTTT. Translation gives CDSTGLAGELFF.

In its sample, this clonotype was seen a few times. This chain uses TRBV6-6 with TRBJ2-3, with D unclear. The V end was cut by 7 bases, the J end by 2 bases, with 13 bases between. There are 14 residues in the CDR3. Looked up from germline, CDR1 is MNHNY and CDR2 is SVGAGI (reference sequence). CDR3 sequence reads: CASTPFANTDTQYF. In DNA form, the CDR3 reads TGTGCCAGCACCCCCTTCGCCAACACAGATACGCAGTATTTT.